This TCR beta chain is drawn from a study of blood T cell repertoires in COVID-19. Study-wide context: Acute and convalescent COVID-19 samples came from the United States, Italy and Spain.

Per the original methods: Amplification with reference gene primers provided the estimates of nucleated cell counts. Profiling relied on immunoSEQ multiplex PCR, and the TCRdb table lists in-frame clones only, not all of them. D and trimming come from the DNA, and the V and J calls and clone size come from that table. The data contain tens of thousands of clones, 75% to 90% of them singletons. The CDR3 extends over 14 amino acids. J gave up 8 bases and V 5 bases, and 6 bases lay outside the gene matches. The germline gives CDR1 MNHEY, CDR2 SVGAGI. Material: peripheral blood. The chain has TRBV6-5 and TRBJ1-4, with 9 bases matching TRBD1. The receptor was derived from a young man with acute or convalescent COVID-19. The CDR3 is CASSLGQGSEKLFF. The DNA of the CDR3 is TGTGCCAGCAGTCTGGGACAGGGTTCAGAAAAACTGTTTTTT.